One and the same sample provided the 16 T cell receptor beta chains below, sequenced in a study of T cell responses to AZD1222 COVID-19 vaccine. The table came from immunoSEQ multiplex PCR; TCRdb's copy has only in-frame clones and leaves some out. This table has some 150,000 clones, about 91% appearing once. The sample consisted of peripheral blood, taken on day 0 of AZD1222 vaccination. The receptors originated from an adult in good health.

This clone was counted only a few times. The chain is built from TRBV10-3 and TRBJ1-4; no reliable D call. CDR1 and CDR2 from the germline V gene are ENHRY and SYGVKD. The CDR3 has 15 residues. V was trimmed by 2 bases and J by 4 bases, leaving 11 bases between them. The CDR3 DNA follows: TGTGCCATCAGTGAGACTCCAGGTTATAATGAAAAACTGTTTTTT. Protein: CAISETPGYNEKLFF.

This clone was picked up a small number of times. The CDR3, as DNA: TGTGCCAGCAGCAACACTAGCGGGGGGGTTAATGAGCAGTTCTTC. Protein product: CASSNTSGGVNEQFF. V gene TRBV7-2 combines with J gene TRBJ2-1, with TRBD2 matching over 13 bases. Trimming removed 5 bases from V and 7 bases from J; junction bases left unmatched: 5. The V gene's germline CDR1 is SGHTA and CDR2 FQGNSA. The CDR3 sequence is 15 residues long.

The CDR3 bases are TGTGCCAGCAGTTACGACAGGTATAGCAATCAGCCCCAGCATTTT. This translates into CASSYDRYSNQPQHF. V is TRBV6-5 and J is TRBJ1-5, with D tentatively TRBD1 (6 bases). Trimming took off 2 bases at V and 0 bases at J, with 8 bases between the two ends. Germline V CDR1 and CDR2: MNHEY, SVGAGI. This CDR3 comprises 15 residues.

The chain is built from TRBV20-1 and TRBJ2-7, with no clear D. CDR1 and CDR2 (germline): DFQATT, SNEGSKA (reference sequence). V lost 3 bases, J lost 0 bases, and 3 bases lay in between. The CDR3 loop spans 11 amino acids. The CDR3 reads CSARSSYEQYF. CDR3 nucleotide sequence: TGCAGTGCTAGGAGCTCCTACGAGCAGTACTTC.

This clone has a single count. The V gene is TRBV9, the J gene TRBJ1-6; TRBD1 agrees at 7 bases. The germline V gene encodes CDR1 SGDLS and CDR2 YYNGEE. This CDR3 comprises 14 residues. The V and J ends lost 3 bases and 4 bases, in that order; junction bases with no gene match: 1. As DNA, the CDR3 is TGTGCCAGCAGCGGGGGACAGTATAATTCACCCCTCCACTTT. Translation: CASSGGQYNSPLHF.

The chain couples TRBV5-4 to TRBJ1-3; D is ambiguous. The CDR3 has 15 residues. V was shortened by 1 base and J by 1 base, with 9 bases between the two germline ends. CDR1 and CDR2 from the germline V gene are SGHNT and YYREEE (reference sequence). CDR3 DNA: TGTGCCAGCAGCTTGCGCCCCGGATCTGGAAACACCATATATTTT. Amino acid sequence: CASSLRPGSGNTIYF. Drawing the rest from reference TRBV5-4 and TRBJ1-3, the complete variable domain is ETGVTQSPTHLIKTRGQQVTLRCSSQSGHNTVSWYQQALGQGPQFIFQYYREEENGRGNFPPRFSGLQFPNYSSELNVNALELDDSALYLCASSLRPGSGNTIYFGEGSWLTVV.

This clone was recorded only once. J is TRBJ2-1 and V is TRBV12-3 or TRBV12-4; D unclear. Trimming took 2 bases from V and 8 from J, leaving 10 bases between them. CDR3 length equals 13 residues. The CDR3 sequence: CASSLLGGDEQFF. In nucleotides, the CDR3 is TGTGCCAGCAGTTTACTGGGTGGGGATGAGCAGTTCTTC.

The V call is TRBV5-1, the J call TRBJ2-1; no firm D call. V lost 0 bases, J lost 5 bases, and 6 bases lay in between. This CDR3 has 13 residues. Germline V gene sequence: CDR1 SGHRS, CDR2 YFSETQ. CDR3 loop: CASSLGLNNEQFF. Here the CDR3 DNA reads TGCGCCAGCAGCTTGGGTCTAAACAATGAGCAGTTCTTC.

J is TRBJ1-4 and V is TRBV7-2, with TRBD1 matching 8 bases. V lost 6 bases and J lost 4; bases outside the gene matches: 7. The germline V gene encodes CDR1 SGHTA and CDR2 FQGNSA. This CDR3 is 15 amino acids long. Here the CDR3 DNA reads TGTGCCAGCAGATCCCAGGGGGCTGGTAATGAAAAACTGTTTTTT. Residues: CASRSQGAGNEKLFF.

The CDR3 loop reads CASRRLGQGGYGYTF. CDR3 coding DNA: TGTGCCAGCAGGCGCCTGGGACAGGGAGGCTATGGCTACACCTTC. The rearrangement uses TRBV6-6 and TRBJ1-2, with 9 positions matching TRBD1. The V and J ends lost 6 bases and 4 bases, in that order; junction bases with no gene match: 9. This CDR3 has 15 residues. CDR1 is MNHNY, CDR2 SVGAGI, per germline (reference sequence).

This chain uses TRBV7-3 with TRBJ1-1; possibly TRBD1 for D (6 bases). Per germline, CDR1 SGHTA and CDR2 FQGTGA. CDR3 length: 14 amino acids. Trimming removed 2 bases from V and 4 bases from J, with 11 bases in between. The CDR3 nucleotides read TGTGCCAGCAGCTTATTGGGGGCCGGCACTGAAGCTTTCTTT. This translates into CASSLLGAGTEAFF.

The chain is built from TRBV4-2 and TRBJ1-2, with TRBD1 as a possible D gene (5 bases). CDR3 length equals 14 residues. From germline, CDR1 is LGHNA and CDR2 YNFKEQ. V was trimmed by 4 bases and J by 4 bases, leaving 13 bases between them. The CDR3 bases are TGTGCCAGCAGCCCGGACGCAGGGAGCTATGGCTACACCTTC. It yields the protein CASSPDAGSYGYTF.

The count of this clone is one. V usage is TRBV7-8 and J usage is TRBJ1-2; the D is unclear. The germline gives CDR1 SGHVS, CDR2 FQNEAQ. Deletions cut 5 bases from V and 8 bases from J, with 12 bases between. The CDR3 covers 12 residues. DNA of the CDR3: TGTGCCAGCAGCCTAAGGCTCGGGGGCTACACCTTC. Protein product: CASSLRLGGYTF.

The chain is built from TRBV27 and TRBJ1-1; D gene unclear. CDR1 is MNHEY and CDR2 is SMNVEV in the germline V gene (reference sequence). The CDR3 runs 13 residues. V shed 3 bases and J shed 14 bases, with 19 bases lying between them. The CDR3, as DNA: TGTGCCAGCAGTTTTTTCCGAACGACGGCTACCTTCTTT. Protein: CASSFFRTTATFF.

The chain employs TRBV18 and TRBJ1-1, with a tentative D call TRBD1 (6 bases). The CDR3 is made up of 13 amino acids. Germline values: CDR1 KGHSH, CDR2 LQKENI. Trimming removed 3 bases from V and 7 bases from J, with 12 bases in between. CDR3 coding DNA: TGTGCCAGCTCACCCCGGACAGCTGATGAAGCTTTCTTT. Protein sequence: CASSPRTADEAFF.

The chain uses TRBV7-2 and TRBJ2-3, with TRBD2 identical over 8 bases. CDR3 length: 16 amino acids. V shed 6 bases and J 6 bases; nucleotides not matched to a gene: 14. Germline V gives CDR1 SGHTA, CDR2 FQGNSA. The CDR3 reads CASSPQHGGAADTQYF. The CDR3 DNA is TGTGCCAGCAGTCCCCAGCACGGGGGGGCCGCTGATACGCAGTATTTT.